This record looks at one T cell receptor (beta chain) sequence and its context. The antigen is undetermined. The assay was immunoSEQ multiplex PCR, and TCRdb's table has in-frame clones only and misses some. There are some 130,000 clones in the sample; about 95% occur only once, and more than 0.02% lies in the top ten. Resections from corrective heart surgery provided thymus tissue. Finnish infants who were healthy and having corrective surgery for congenital heart defects made up the donors. This specimen comes from a study of human thymus T cells. General observations from the study: It looked as if thymic and blood repertoires used V and J genes in a biased way. Highly overlapping thymic repertoires among unrelated individuals were reported in related research.

Germline CDR1 is MNHEY and CDR2 is SMNVEV (reference sequence). The CDR3 has 14 residues. Trimming took 5 bases from V and 4 from J; bases not matched to a gene: 5. Sequencing was done on a sample of thymus tissue. This TCR came from a boy younger than two with a congenital heart defect but otherwise immunologically healthy. The chain carries TRBV27 and TRBJ1-2, with 9 positions matching TRBD1. The chain's CDR3 is CASSLGTGSYGYTF. The CDR3 DNA reads as TGTGCCAGCAGTCTCGGGACAGGGAGCTATGGCTACACCTTC.